What follows are 12 T cell receptor beta chains derived from one specimen sequenced in a study of blood T cell repertoires in COVID-19 (dated by TCRdb to about 2020). Libraries were prepared through the immunoSEQ multiplex PCR assay. In its TCRdb copy, this immuneACCESS table keeps in-frame sequences only and misses some clones. Where compared with another copy, unresolved V genes explain less than half of these, and the others have no known cause. The sample table records tens of thousands of clones; around 79% of these occur just once. The ten largest clones capture approximately 12% of the sample. Sequencing was performed on peripheral blood. The receptors here all came from a man older than 75 with acute or convalescent COVID-19.

The chain links TRBV6-5 to TRBJ2-3; weak D call: TRBD1 (5 bases). Germline V gene data show CDR1 as MNHEY and CDR2 as SVGAGI. Trimming took 6 bases from V and 0 from J, leaving 10 bases between them. The CDR3 is 14 residues long. CDR3 DNA: TGTGCCAGCAGGAGGACACCTAGCACAGATACGCAGTATTTT. This translates into CASRRTPSTDTQYF.

V gene TRBV7-6 combines with J gene TRBJ1-1; possible D gene TRBD1, 6 bases. V lost 6 bases, J lost 1 base, and 9 bases lay in between. From germline, CDR1 is SGHVS and CDR2 FNYEAQ. This CDR3 region has 13 residues. CDR3 nucleotide sequence: TGTGCCAGCAGGAGGACAGAGAACACTGAAGCTTTCTTT. Translated: CASRRTENTEAFF.

This chain joins TRBV11-2 and TRBJ2-1, with TRBD2 as a possible D gene (6 bases). This CDR3 spans 13 amino acids. Germline CDR1 reads SGHAT; CDR2 reads FQNNGV. The germline V and J ends were trimmed by 9 bases and 6 bases, with 15 bases remaining between them. Here the CDR3 DNA reads TGTGCCAGTTTCACGGCGGGGCCCAATGAGCAGTTCTTC. Encoded protein: CASFTAGPNEQFF.

CDR3 sequence reads: CASSPGGPNYGYTF. The CDR3 nucleotides read TGTGCCAGCAGCCCGGGAGGGCCTAACTATGGCTACACCTTC. The gene calls are TRBV14 and TRBJ1-2; no clear D. CDR1 is SGHDN and CDR2 is FVKESK in the germline V gene. CDR3 length: 14 residues. V lost 4 bases and J 0 bases, leaving 9 bases between the germline ends.

The CDR3 sequence: CASSLTFLQGILYGYTF. CDR3 bases: TGTGCCAGCAGCTTAACTTTCCTACAGGGGATATTATATGGCTACACCTTC. The V call is TRBV7-8, the J call TRBJ1-2; 7 positions match TRBD1. Unmatched junction bases numbered 14, after V lost 2 bases and J lost 5 bases. CDR3 length equals 17 residues. Germline V gives CDR1 SGHVS, CDR2 FQNEAQ. The full variable domain, with the rest looked up from reference TRBV7-8 and TRBJ1-2, is GAGVSQSPRYKVAKRGQDVALRCDPISGHVSLFWYQQALGQGPEFLTYFQNEAQLDKSGLPSDRFFAERPEGSVSTLKIQRTQQEDSAVYLCASSLTFLQGILYGYTFGSGTRLTVV.

This chain links TRBV9 with TRBJ2-2, with 11 bases lining up with TRBD2. The J segment lost 6 bases and the V segment lost 4 bases, leaving 8 bases of the junction unmatched. Germline-derived CDR1 and CDR2 are SGDLS and YYNGEE. This CDR3 is built from 16 residues. DNA of the CDR3: TGTGCCAGCAGCTCCCATAGCGGGGGGGCTTCCGGGGAGCTGTTTTTT. Protein sequence: CASSSHSGGASGELFF.

This chain joins TRBV2 and TRBJ1-4; tentatively, D is TRBD1 (6 bases). The length of the CDR3 is 16 residues. V lost 7 bases and J lost 0, with 15 bases in between. Germline lookup yields CDR1 SNHLY and CDR2 FYNNEI. CDR3 in DNA: TGTGCCAGCATAAGGGACAAATTTGCAACTAATGAAAAACTGTTTTTT. Protein: CASIRDKFATNEKLFF. The whole variable domain, filled in from reference TRBV2 and TRBJ1-4, reads EPEVTQTPSHQVTQMGQEVILRCVPISNHLYFYWYRQILGQKVEFLVSFYNNEISEKSEIFDDQFSVERPDGSNFTLKIRSTKLEDSAMYFCASIRDKFATNEKLFFGSGTQLSVL.

CDR3 loop: CASRDRGRNYGYTF. CDR3 nucleotide sequence: TGTGCCAGTAGGGACAGGGGACGTAACTATGGCTACACCTTC. This chain connects TRBV19 to TRBJ1-2; 9 bases are shared with TRBD1. This CDR3 is 14 amino acids long. Germline V gives CDR1 LNHDA, CDR2 SQIVND (reference sequence). With 6 bases clipped from V and 1 base from J, the junction kept 3 bases outside the gene matches.

In this sample, this clone turned up once. V usage is TRBV5-1 and J usage is TRBJ2-3; 8 bases map to TRBD2. Unmatched junction bases numbered 3, after V lost 2 bases and J lost 4 bases. CDR1 is SGHRS, CDR2 YFSETQ, per germline. The CDR3 runs to 14 residues. The DNA for the CDR3 is TGCGCCAGCAGCTTACGGGGGGGCTCAGATACGCAGTATTTT. Translating gives CASSLRGGSDTQYF.

The gene calls are TRBV5-5 and TRBJ2-2, with D tentatively TRBD1 (6 bases). V was shortened by 0 bases and J by 6 bases, with 12 bases between the two germline ends. Germline assignment: CDR1 SGHKS and CDR2 YYEKEE (reference sequence). The CDR3 runs to 15 residues. CDR3 residues: CASSLGAGDAGELFF. Here the CDR3 DNA reads TGTGCCAGCAGCTTGGGGGCAGGGGACGCCGGGGAGCTGTTTTTT. The full variable domain, completed using reference TRBV5-5 and TRBJ2-2, is DAGVTQSPTHLIKTRGQQVTLRCSPISGHKSVSWYQQVLGQGPQFIFQYYEKEERGRGNFPDRFSARQFPNYSSELNVNALLLGDSALYLCASSLGAGDAGELFFGEGSRLTVL.

With regard to this clone: One junction end disagrees with the germline gene, perhaps due to a read error. V and J are TRBV14 and TRBJ1-4, with unresolved D. CDR3 length equals 13 residues. CDR1 is SGHDN and CDR2 is FVKESK in the germline V gene. As DNA, the CDR3 is TGTGCCAGCAGCCCTCCAACAAATGAAAAACTGTTTTTT. It codes for CASSPPTNEKLFF.

The J gene is TRBJ1-2, the V gene TRBV29-1; 8 bases line up with TRBD1. Germline CDR1 reads SQVTM; CDR2 reads ANQGSEA. V gave up 4 bases and J gave up 7 bases; unmatched junction bases: 8. The CDR3 spans 13 residues. CDR3 sequence: CSVAPDRESGYTF. DNA for the CDR3: TGCAGCGTTGCTCCGGACAGGGAAAGTGGCTACACCTTC.